This T cell receptor beta chain was sequenced for a study of blood T cell repertoires in COVID-19. Across the whole study: Sample material is recorded as cDNA or gDNA derived from T cells, B-cell-depleted T cells, or PBMCs.

In the authors' workflow: Amplified reference gene primers provided the basis for estimating nucleated cell counts. Using immunoSEQ multiplex PCR, the repertoire was profiled, and TCRdb retains in-frame clones only, with some absent. V and J calls and clone size are as listed in that table; D and trimming were resolved from the DNA. The sample holds 40,000 to 45,000 clones, 80% to 90% seen once. The germline V gene encodes CDR1 SGHRS and CDR2 YFSETQ. CDR3 size: 15 residues. Trimming shortened V by 4 bases and J by 10 bases, and 21 bases separated the two germline ends. The sequence derives from a human donor in a cohort sampled during active COVID-19. Sequenced material: peripheral blood. This sequence joins TRBV5-1 and TRBJ2-4; possible D gene TRBD2, 7 bases. The CDR3 sequence is CASSDLGGAAEIQYF. CDR3 nucleotide sequence: TGCGCCAGCAGCGACCTGGGGGGGGCGGCTGAAATTCAGTACTTC.